These 14 T cell receptor beta chains originate from one sample sequenced in a study of STAT5B mutations in CD4+ large granular lymphocyte leukemia. The table came from immunoSEQ multiplex PCR; TCRdb's copy has only in-frame clones and leaves some out. The table lists around 28,000 clones, about three quarters of them singletons. Sequencing was carried out using CD4+ T cells from blood buffy coats. These receptors were obtained from a human donor in good health.

This rearrangement joins TRBV19 to TRBJ1-2; D unclear. This CDR3 is built from 13 residues. CDR1 is LNHDA and CDR2 is SQIVND in the germline V gene (reference sequence). Trimming left V 3 bases short and J 7 bases short, with 12 bases between. CDR3 region: CASSIGGRGGYTF. Written as DNA, the CDR3 is TGTGCCAGTAGTATCGGCGGGCGGGGTGGCTACACCTTC.

The chain links TRBV2 to TRBJ2-7; D is unclear. V lost 0 bases, J lost 6 bases, and 6 bases lay in between. CDR3 size: 12 residues. Germline CDR1 reads SNHLY; CDR2 reads FYNNEI. The CDR3 nucleotides are TGTGCCAGCAGTGAAGCGCTGAGCGAGCAGTACTTC. It yields the protein CASSEALSEQYF. The variable domain in full, completed from reference TRBV2 and TRBJ2-7, reads EPEVTQTPSHQVTQMGQEVILRCVPISNHLYFYWYRQILGQKVEFLVSFYNNEISEKSEIFDDQFSVERPDGSNFTLKIRSTKLEDSAMYFCASSEALSEQYFGPGTRLTVT.

The gene calls are TRBV5-1 and TRBJ1-4; 12 bases match TRBD1. Germline assignment: CDR1 SGHRS and CDR2 YFSETQ. CDR3 length: 16 amino acids. After removal of 4 bases from V and 4 bases from J, the junction contained 5 bases not matched to a gene. CDR3 residues: CASSRGQGADNEKLFF. The DNA for the CDR3 is TGCGCCAGCAGCCGGGGACAGGGGGCCGATAATGAAAAACTGTTTTTT. The full variable domain, its missing parts supplied by reference TRBV5-1 and TRBJ1-4, is KAGVTQTPRYLIKTRGQQVTLSCSPISGHRSVSWYQQTPGQGLQFLFEYFSETQRNKGNFPGRFSGRQFSNSRSEMNVSTLELGDSALYLCASSRGQGADNEKLFFGSGTQLSVL.

V usage is TRBV19 and J usage is TRBJ1-2; maybe TRBD1 (6 bases). CDR1 LNHDA and CDR2 SQIVND come from the germline V gene (reference sequence). Trimming took 7 bases from V and 0 from J, leaving 12 bases between them. The CDR3 sequence is 14 residues long. The CDR3: CASNFQGPNYGYTF. For the CDR3, the DNA is TGTGCCAGTAATTTTCAGGGGCCTAACTATGGCTACACCTTC.

This chain joins TRBV6-1 and TRBJ1-5; TRBD1 agrees at 7 bases. The CDR3 length is 14 residues. Germline lookup yields CDR1 MNHNS and CDR2 SASEGT. Unmatched junction bases numbered 3, after V lost 4 bases and J lost 3 bases. CDR3 in DNA: TGTGCCAGCAGTGGCAGGGGGGACAATCAGCCCCAGCATTTT. Translated, it gives CASSGRGDNQPQHF.

CDR3 nucleotides: TGTGCCAGTAGCGTAAGTCGGGGTGTGAACACCGGGGAGCTGTTTTTT. It codes for CASSVSRGVNTGELFF. The rearrangement links TRBV19 to TRBJ2-2; D may be TRBD2 (5 bases). The CDR3 is 16 amino acids. The germline CDR1 and CDR2 sequences are LNHDA and SQIVND (reference sequence). Trimming stripped 6 bases from V and 1 base from J, with 15 bases between.

The J gene is TRBJ2-7, the V gene TRBV7-9, with D hard to call. The CDR3 consists of 12 residues. With 2 bases removed from V and 5 bases from J, the gap between germline ends came to 7 bases. CDR1 SEHNR and CDR2 FQNEAQ come from the germline V gene (reference sequence). The CDR3 reads CASSLTPDEQYF. Written as DNA, the CDR3 is TGTGCCAGCAGCTTAACGCCGGACGAGCAGTACTTC.

The chain's CDR3 is CASSRQMNTGELFF. The CDR3 region has the DNA TGTGCCAGTTCGAGACAAATGAACACCGGGGAGCTGTTTTTT. The gene calls are TRBV19 and TRBJ2-2; D is undetermined. The CDR3 totals 14 residues. CDR1 and CDR2 from the germline V gene are LNHDA and SQIVND (reference sequence). V was pared by 8 bases and J by 1 base, with 11 bases between.

V is TRBV27 and J is TRBJ1-2; TRBD1 aligns across 9 bases. The CDR3 is 14 amino acids. CDR1 is MNHEY, CDR2 SMNVEV, per germline (reference sequence). The V gene end was trimmed by 6 bases and the J gene end by 8 bases; junction bases not matched to a gene: 10. CDR3 in amino acids: CASRSTGGAGGYTF. As DNA, the CDR3 is TGTGCCAGCAGATCTACAGGGGGCGCAGGGGGCTACACCTTC.

The chain combines TRBV28 with TRBJ2-7; 12 nucleotides match TRBD2. The ends lost 7 bases at V and 4 bases at J; junction bases unmatched: 8. The CDR3 length is 15 residues. CDR1 is MDHEN and CDR2 is SYDVKM in the germline V gene. The CDR3 is CASKSWTSGAYEQYV. The DNA of the CDR3 is TGTGCCAGCAAATCCTGGACTAGCGGGGCATACGAGCAGTACGTC.

This chain joins TRBV19 and TRBJ1-5; the D gene is possibly TRBD1 (6 bases). Germline V gene sequence: CDR1 LNHDA, CDR2 SQIVND (reference sequence). Deletions cut 2 bases from V and 4 bases from J, with 12 bases between. CDR3 length: 15 amino acids. The CDR3 DNA sequence: TGTGCCAGTAGTATAACCGGGGGGCTGAATCAGCCCCAGCATTTT. As protein: CASSITGGLNQPQHF. Full variable domain (remainder filled in from reference TRBV19 and TRBJ1-5): DGGITQSPKYLFRKEGQNVTLSCEQNLNHDAMYWYRQDPGQGLRLIYYSQIVNDFQKGDIAEGYSVSREKKESFPLTVTSAQKNPTAFYLCASSITGGLNQPQHFGDGTRLSIL.

This clone is a singleton in its sample. The chain uses TRBV6-6 and TRBJ2-3; D is unclear. Germline V gene lookup returns CDR1 MNHNY and CDR2 SVGAGI (reference sequence). The CDR3 is 14 residues long. Trimming shortened V by 0 bases and J by 1 base, and 5 bases separated the two germline ends. The DNA for the CDR3 is TGTGCCAGCAGTTACTCTTGGGGCACAGATACGCAGTATTTT. As protein: CASSYSWGTDTQYF.

The chain carries TRBV6-5 and TRBJ1-4; D unresolved. This CDR3 is built from 15 residues. The V end was cut by 2 bases, the J end by 0 bases, with 7 bases between. The germline V gene has CDR1 MNHEY and CDR2 SVGAGI. CDR3 DNA sequence: TGTGCCAGCAGTTACGAGGCCGCAACTAATGAAAAACTGTTTTTT. It codes for CASSYEAATNEKLFF.

The chain links TRBV28 to TRBJ1-5; a weak D match, TRBD1 (6 bases). The CDR3 consists of 14 residues. V was cut by 6 bases and J by 3 bases, with 12 bases left in between. The germline gives CDR1 MDHEN, CDR2 SYDVKM. DNA of the CDR3: TGTGCCAGCAGCGGGACACAGGCCAATCAGCCCCAGCATTTT. Its translation: CASSGTQANQPQHF.